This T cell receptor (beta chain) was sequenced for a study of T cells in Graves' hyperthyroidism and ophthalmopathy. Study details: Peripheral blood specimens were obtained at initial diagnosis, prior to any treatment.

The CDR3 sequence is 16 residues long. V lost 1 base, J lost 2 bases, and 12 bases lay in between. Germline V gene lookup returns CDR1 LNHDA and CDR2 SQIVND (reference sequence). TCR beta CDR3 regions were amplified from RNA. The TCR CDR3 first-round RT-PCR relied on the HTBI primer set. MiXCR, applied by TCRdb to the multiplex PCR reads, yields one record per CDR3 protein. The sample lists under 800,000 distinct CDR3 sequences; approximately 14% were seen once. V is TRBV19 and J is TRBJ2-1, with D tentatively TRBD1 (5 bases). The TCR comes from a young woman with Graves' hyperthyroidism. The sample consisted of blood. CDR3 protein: CASSIGGIGTYNEQFF. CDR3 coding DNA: TGTGCCAGTAGTATAGGGGGCATAGGTACCTACAATGAGCAGTTCTTC.